The clone carrying this TCR beta chain was detected many times. The sample is drawn from a study of Graves' ophthalmopathy and Graves' hyperthyroidism. Study overall: The authors collected peripheral blood at initial diagnosis, before any treatment.

An approximately 10 ml volume of fresh peripheral blood provided the PBMCs. Amplified material comprised TCR beta CDR3 regions derived from RNA transcripts. In the first round, RT-PCR was carried out with HTBI primers, and a multiplex PCR formed the second round. Each CDR3 protein is one row after TCRdb ran MiXCR on the multiplex PCR reads. The sample includes some 520,000 distinct CDR3 sequences, approximately 15% of them seen just once. The sequence derives from a woman aged 25 to 39 with Graves' ophthalmopathy. The specimen was blood.

The CDR3 region is CASSPLTDSGNTIYF. The CDR3 DNA follows: TGTGCCAGCAGCCCCTTGACAGACTCTGGAAACACCATATATTTT. This sequence joins TRBV3-2 and TRBJ1-3. TRBV3-2 is deemed a pseudogene. This CDR3 has 15 residues.